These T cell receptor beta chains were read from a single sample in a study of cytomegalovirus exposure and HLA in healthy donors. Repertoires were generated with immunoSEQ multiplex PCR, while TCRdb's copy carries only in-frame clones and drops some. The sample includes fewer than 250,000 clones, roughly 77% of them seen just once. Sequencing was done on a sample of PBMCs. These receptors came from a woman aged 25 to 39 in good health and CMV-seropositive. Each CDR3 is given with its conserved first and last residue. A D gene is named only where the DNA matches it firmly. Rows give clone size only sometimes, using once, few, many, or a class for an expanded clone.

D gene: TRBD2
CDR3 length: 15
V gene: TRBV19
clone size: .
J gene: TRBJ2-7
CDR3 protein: CASSIALAGVYEQYF
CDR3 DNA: TGTGCCAGTAGTATTGCTCTAGCGGGAGTCTACGAGCAGTACTTC

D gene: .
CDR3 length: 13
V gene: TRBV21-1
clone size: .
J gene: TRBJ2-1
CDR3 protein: CASTLQDHNEQFF
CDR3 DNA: TGTGCCAGCACATTACAGGATCACAATGAGCAGTTCTTC

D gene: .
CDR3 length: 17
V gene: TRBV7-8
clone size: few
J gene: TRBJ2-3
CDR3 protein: CASSLGIGSPEADTQYF
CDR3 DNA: TGTGCCAGCAGCTTAGGCATCGGCTCCCCGGAGGCAGATACGCAGTATTTT

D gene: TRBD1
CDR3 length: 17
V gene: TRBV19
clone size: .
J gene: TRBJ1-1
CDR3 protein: CASSIVSGGPRGTEAFF
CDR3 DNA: TGTGCCAGTAGTATCGTGTCAGGGGGCCCTCGGGGCACTGAAGCTTTCTTT

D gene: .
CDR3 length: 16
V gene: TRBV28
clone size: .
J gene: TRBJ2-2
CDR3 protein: CASSLVRGKNTGELFF
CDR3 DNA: TGTGCCAGCAGTTTGGTTAGGGGTAAGAACACCGGGGAGCTGTTTTTT

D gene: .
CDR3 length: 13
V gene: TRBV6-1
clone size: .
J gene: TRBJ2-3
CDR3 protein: CASSEGLADTQYF
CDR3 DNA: TGTGCCAGCAGCGAGGGCCTCGCAGATACGCAGTATTTT

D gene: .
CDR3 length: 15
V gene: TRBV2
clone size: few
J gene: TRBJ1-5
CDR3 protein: CASSETGLGGQPQHF
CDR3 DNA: TGTGCCAGCAGTGAAACAGGGTTAGGTGGCCAGCCCCAGCATTTT

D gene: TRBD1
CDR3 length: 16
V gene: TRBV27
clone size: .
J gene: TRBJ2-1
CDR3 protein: CASSLWDRASYNEQFF
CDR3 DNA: TGTGCCAGCAGTTTATGGGACAGGGCGTCCTACAATGAGCAGTTCTTC

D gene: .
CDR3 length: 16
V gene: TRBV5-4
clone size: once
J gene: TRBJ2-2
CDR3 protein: CASSLGHLGNTGELFF
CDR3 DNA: TGTGCCAGCAGCCTGGGACACCTCGGAAACACCGGGGAGCTGTTTTTT

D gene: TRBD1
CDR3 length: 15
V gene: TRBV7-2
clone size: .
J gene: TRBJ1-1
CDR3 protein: CASSPWTGVVSEAFF
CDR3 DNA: TGTGCCAGCAGCCCGTGGACAGGCGTTGTATCTGAAGCTTTCTTT

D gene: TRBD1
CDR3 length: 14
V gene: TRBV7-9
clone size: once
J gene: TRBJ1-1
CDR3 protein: CASRKGTGNTEAFF
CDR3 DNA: TGTGCCAGCAGGAAAGGGACAGGGAACACTGAAGCTTTCTTT

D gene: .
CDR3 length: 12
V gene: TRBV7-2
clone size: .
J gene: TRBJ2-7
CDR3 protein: CASSLSAGEQYF
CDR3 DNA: TGTGCCAGCAGCTTAAGCGCGGGCGAGCAGTACTTC

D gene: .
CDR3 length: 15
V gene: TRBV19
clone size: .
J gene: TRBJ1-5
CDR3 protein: CASSMGGYSNQPQHF
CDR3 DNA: TGTGCCAGTAGTATGGGGGGATATAGCAATCAGCCCCAGCATTTT

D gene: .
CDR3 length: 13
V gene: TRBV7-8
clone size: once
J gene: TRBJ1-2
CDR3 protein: CASSPRIKEGYTF
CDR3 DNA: TGTGCCAGCAGCCCTCGGATTAAGGAGGGCTACACCTTC

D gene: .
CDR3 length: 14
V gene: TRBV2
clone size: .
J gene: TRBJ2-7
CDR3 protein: CASSAQGVTYEQYF
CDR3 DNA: TGTGCCAGCAGTGCACAGGGTGTAACCTACGAGCAGTACTTC

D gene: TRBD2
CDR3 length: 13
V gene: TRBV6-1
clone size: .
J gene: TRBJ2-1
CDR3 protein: CASRLAEGNEQFF
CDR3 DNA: TGTGCCAGCAGACTAGCGGAAGGGAATGAGCAGTTCTTC

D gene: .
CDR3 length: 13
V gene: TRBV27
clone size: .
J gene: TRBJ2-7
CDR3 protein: CASVRDWFYEQYF
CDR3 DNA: TGTGCCAGCGTCCGGGACTGGTTTTACGAGCAGTACTTC

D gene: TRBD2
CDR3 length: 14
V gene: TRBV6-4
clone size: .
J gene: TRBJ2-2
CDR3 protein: CASTSSGSGGELFF
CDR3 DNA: TGTGCCAGCACCTCTAGCGGGAGCGGCGGGGAGCTGTTTTTT

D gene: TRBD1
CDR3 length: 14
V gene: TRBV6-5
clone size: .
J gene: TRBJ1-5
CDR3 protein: CASSPGQGRKPQHF
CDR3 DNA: TGTGCCAGCAGCCCGGGACAGGGGAGGAAGCCCCAGCATTTT

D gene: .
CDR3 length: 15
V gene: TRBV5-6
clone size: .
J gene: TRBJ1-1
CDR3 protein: CASSPTETGAPEAFF
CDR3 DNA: TGTGCCAGCAGCCCCACCGAGACAGGAGCTCCTGAAGCTTTCTTT

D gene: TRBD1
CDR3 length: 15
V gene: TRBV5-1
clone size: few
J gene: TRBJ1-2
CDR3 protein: CASSLQTGSDYGYTF
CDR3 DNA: TGCGCCAGCAGCCTACAGACAGGGTCAGACTATGGCTACACCTTC

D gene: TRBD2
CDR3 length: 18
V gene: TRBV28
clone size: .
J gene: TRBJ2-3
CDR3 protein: CASSFPIGTSGPTDTQYF
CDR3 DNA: TGTGCCAGCAGTTTCCCCATAGGGACTAGCGGCCCCACAGATACGCAGTATTTT

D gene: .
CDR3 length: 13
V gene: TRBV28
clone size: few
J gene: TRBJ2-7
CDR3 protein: CASSRGNRYEQYF
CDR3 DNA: TGTGCCAGCAGTCGGGGAAATCGGTACGAGCAGTACTTC

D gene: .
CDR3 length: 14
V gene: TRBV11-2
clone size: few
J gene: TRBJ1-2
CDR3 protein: CASSLAGGGYGYTF
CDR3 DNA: TGTGCCAGCAGCTTAGCAGGTGGAGGGTATGGCTACACCTTC

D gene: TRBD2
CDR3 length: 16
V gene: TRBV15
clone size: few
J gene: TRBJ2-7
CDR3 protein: CATSPGAGTSGYEQYF
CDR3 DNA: TGTGCCACCAGCCCGGGAGCCGGGACTAGCGGCTACGAGCAGTACTTC

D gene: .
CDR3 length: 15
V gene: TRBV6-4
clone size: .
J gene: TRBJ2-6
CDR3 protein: CASSEQPSGANVLTF
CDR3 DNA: TGTGCCAGCAGTGAACAGCCCTCTGGGGCCAACGTCCTGACTTTC

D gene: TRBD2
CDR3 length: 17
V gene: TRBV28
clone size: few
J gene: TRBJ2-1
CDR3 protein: CASSLVLAGNQDNEQFF
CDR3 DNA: TGTGCCAGCAGTTTGGTACTAGCGGGCAACCAGGACAATGAGCAGTTCTTC

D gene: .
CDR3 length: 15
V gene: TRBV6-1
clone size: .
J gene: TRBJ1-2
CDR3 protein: CASSGADRTTWGYTF
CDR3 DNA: TGTGCCAGCAGTGGCGCCGATAGGACAACCTGGGGCTACACCTTC

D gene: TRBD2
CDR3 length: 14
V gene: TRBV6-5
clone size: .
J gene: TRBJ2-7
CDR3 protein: CASSLSGGWSEQYF
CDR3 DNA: TGTGCCAGCAGCCTCTCGGGGGGATGGAGCGAGCAGTACTTC